A single sample is the source of the 4 T cell receptor beta chains below, sequenced in a study of T-cell memory formation after mild COVID-19. TCRdb called the 5' RACE reads again in MiXCR, with one record for every CDR3 protein. The table lists 29,000 or so distinct CDR3 sequences, roughly 15% of them singletons. The sequenced material came from PBMCs or a T cell subset sorted from them (not recorded which). The receptors were gathered from an adult who had mild COVID-19 (a few samples of this study predate the infection). Cell type and time point are not known.

V and J are TRBV27 and TRBJ1-5, with a possible D match to TRBD1 (6 bases). Germline V CDR1 and CDR2: MNHEY, SMNVEV (reference sequence). V dropped 2 bases and J dropped 7 bases, with 15 bases sitting between them. The CDR3 sequence is 15 residues long. CDR3 sequence reads: CASSLEGRGGQPQHF. The CDR3 coding sequence is TGTGCCAGCAGTTTAGAGGGCAGGGGTGGACAGCCCCAGCATTTT.

This clonotype was detected once. A much bigger clone sits one base away, suggesting this may be a read error. The rearrangement uses TRBV20-1 and TRBJ1-4; D might be TRBD1 (6 bases). CDR1 and CDR2 from the germline V gene are DFQATT and SNEGSKA (reference sequence). Trimming left V 4 bases short and J 5 bases short, with 8 bases between. The CDR3 totals 12 residues. The CDR3 region is CSAIGGNEKLFF. The CDR3, as DNA: TGCAGTGCTATAGGGGGGAATGAAAAACTGTTTTTT.

Many counts were recorded for this clonotype. The rearrangement links TRBV2 to TRBJ1-4; 7 bases are shared with TRBD1. After removal of 6 bases from V and 4 bases from J, the junction contained 5 bases not matched to a gene. This CDR3 comprises 14 residues. Germline V lookup: CDR1 SNHLY, CDR2 FYNNEI. The CDR3 spells CASSSGTVNEKLFF. DNA for the CDR3: TGTGCCAGCAGCTCCGGGACAGTTAATGAAAAACTGTTTTTT.

The rearrangement joins TRBV12-3 or TRBV12-4 to TRBJ1-1; D gene unclear. Trimming shortened V by 1 base and J by 2 bases, and 5 bases separated the two germline ends. The CDR3 extends over 13 amino acids. The CDR3 protein is CASSLGLNTEAFF. The CDR3 DNA reads TGTGCCAGCAGTTTAGGTCTTAACACTGAAGCTTTCTTT.